This T cell receptor beta chain was documented in a study of blood T cell repertoires in COVID-19. About the research overall: PBMCs, B-cell-depleted T cells, or T cells were the source of the cDNA or gDNA that made up the material.

Per the original data handling: Cell counts per sample came from amplifying reference gene primers. Method: immunoSEQ multiplex PCR; TCRdb's copy keeps in-frame clones and lacks some. That table supplies the V and J calls and clone size; D and trimming were determined from the DNA. The profile shows about 210,000 clones, roughly 94% of them singletons. This receptor was obtained from a man aged 25-45 years with acute or convalescent COVID-19. Sequenced: peripheral blood.

The CDR3 spells CASSYRTSGRFYEQYF. CDR3 DNA: TGTGCCAGCAGTTACAGAACTAGCGGGAGGTTCTACGAGCAGTACTTC. This chain links TRBV6-5 with TRBJ2-7; 12 nucleotides match TRBD2. Germline V lookup: CDR1 MNHEY, CDR2 SVGAGI. CDR3 length: 16 amino acids. Unmatched junction bases numbered 5, after V lost 2 bases and J lost 3 bases.